This T cell receptor beta chain appears in the sequencing data of a study of CD8+ T cells in alopecia areata listed by TCRdb under 2018. The study in broad terms: Treated patients were enrolled in an open-label pilot trial of oral tofacitinib, 5 to 10 mg twice daily, for moderate-to-severe alopecia areata. Patients stayed on tofacitinib for 6 to 18 months and then had 6 months of follow-up off drug so that delayed response and recurrence could be assessed. For the treated patients, the SALT score, which quantifies what percentage of scalp surface area is affected, served as the measure of disease severity. To study T cell clonal expansion in alopecia areata, the researchers applied high-throughput TCRbeta sequencing to both the C3H/HeJ mouse model and human patients. Scalp tissue and sorted CD4+ and CD8+ peripheral blood T cells from patchy and totalis/universalis alopecia areata patients and from healthy controls were covered by human TCRbeta sequencing. Biopsies were taken from tofacitinib-treated patients at baseline and again at 4 and 24 weeks into treatment, and several of those patients also had a later scalp biopsy. Scalp clonality was compared across normal scalp (n=4), patchy alopecia areata scalp (n=8), and alopecia totalis/universalis scalp (n=8). RNA was obtained with the PAXgene miRNA kit for fixed scalp, the miRNeasy kit for PBMCs, and the RNeasy kit for mouse skin. TCRbeta CDR3 regions were amplified by immunoSEQ multiplex PCR using 35 Vbeta forward and 13 Jbeta reverse primers. On the study overall, not on this receptor specifically: Unlike mouse skin, which is dominated by gammadelta T cells, normal human skin has resident alphabeta T cells that are also sequenced, and this complicates analysis of the scalp TCR repertoire. The treated cohort was small, with a single nonresponder, so links between baseline CD8+ expansion and response need larger studies. TCR sequences shared between patients were less clear than in mice, possibly partly because of HLA diversity in the patient population. Higher clonality and more expanded CD8+ clones were observed in lesional scalp than in normal scalp, particularly in alopecia totalis/universalis, a finding suggestive of antigenic drive. Tofacitinib significantly lowered scalp clonality and the number of expanded CD8+ clones among the top 100 scalp clones. During tofacitinib treatment, many expanded lesional clones stuck around in both scalp and blood, and this persistence may partly explain why relapse happens after treatment is stopped.

The CDR3 has 14 amino acids, counting the end cysteine and phenylalanine. Kept here is only the CDR3 DNA, which spans 42 bases and is read in frame from base 1. The germline V gene (reference sequence) gives CDR1 as GTSNPN and CDR2 as SVGIG. V sheds 5 bases and J sheds 4 bases, leaving 17 bases between their ends. In regard to this clone: Its antigen specificity is not known. No base quality information exists; no much larger clone differs at one position.

Per the publication, the time point label means: less than 25 weeks on oral tofacitinib. The intended sense of this specimen's treatment or condition label: oral pan-JAK inhibitor, 5-10 mg twice daily. Peripheral blood and lesional scalp punch biopsies were obtained from patients with alopecia areata. PBMCs were isolated by density centrifugation and stained for CD3, CD4 and CD8, and CD4+ and CD8+ T cells were sorted on a FACSAria. The protocol used for the library was the immunoSEQ multiplex PCR assay. To provide template for TCR sequencing, every sample had RNA extracted and reverse transcribed into cDNA. SuperScript III was used for first-strand cDNA synthesis, primed with a 2:1 mix of oligo-dT and random hexamers. A synthetic immune receptor repertoire was used to gauge amplification bias, and whatever bias remained was removed computationally. Regarding the original processing steps: Raw reads were preprocessed for error removal, and CDR3 was defined according to IMGT conventions as running from the conserved cysteine to phenylalanine. To get clonality, Shannon entropy was normalized by log2 of the number of productive unique TCRs and the result was subtracted from 1. CD4 or CD8 identity of scalp clones was inferred by cross-referencing scalp TCRbeta sequences with sorted blood CD4 and CD8 repertoires. TCRdb retrieved this table from immuneACCESS and kept in-frame rearrangements only. Not all clones are present; in checked studies, unresolved V genes account for under half, and no reason is known for the remainder. From that table come the V and J calls and clone size; the DNA was used to work out D and trimming. The sample table shows 200,000 or so clones, and roughly 60% are seen once. Jointly, the top ten make up 5.5% of the sample.

The chain is made from TRBV30 and TRBJ1-2; the D gene is perhaps TRBD1, from 5 matching bases. The sequencing here drew on CD4+ T cells sorted from blood, taken at week 24, from a patient treated with tofacitinib. This receptor was obtained from a human donor with alopecia areata. The bases are TGTGCCTGGGAGCAAGGGGTGGAAGGCTATGGCTACACCTTC. Translated, this is CAWEQGVEGYGYTF.